The rows below give T cell receptor beta chains drawn from one sample of a study of vaccination effects on CD4 cells after COVID-19. Method: immunoSEQ multiplex PCR; TCRdb's copy keeps in-frame clones and lacks some. Altogether about 24,000 clones are present, more than 65% being singletons, with the ten largest covering about 8%. These receptors have no known antigen. The sample was CD4+ T cells from PBMCs cultured with SARS-CoV-2 spike peptides, taken after COVID-19 vaccination. The origin of the receptors is a human donor who received a COVID-19 vaccine. Each CDR3 is given without its conserved first and last residue.

J gene,V gene,CDR3 protein
TRBJ2-3,TRBV5-1,ASAGGQLLARTDTQY
TRBJ1-2,TRBV5-1,ASSLVGYGYT
TRBJ2-2,TRBV10-3,AISESPLISGTNTGELF
TRBJ2-7,TRBV27,ASSPARKPLGSYEQY
TRBJ2-7,TRBV25-1,ASSELVAGDGQY
TRBJ2-5,TRBV3-1/TRBV3-2,ASSHTGGPISATQY
TRBJ1-1,TRBV15,ATSREKGLNTEAF
TRBJ2-5,TRBV18,ASSPRQETQY
TRBJ2-1,TRBV18,ASSPNYEGSHEQF
TRBJ2-1,TRBV5-4,ASSLVDRQDEQF
TRBJ1-1,TRBV14,ASSQFARTEAF
TRBJ1-2,TRBV12-3/TRBV12-4,ASSGGQAYGYT
TRBJ2-5,TRBV2,ASSPGTSGLETQY
TRBJ2-3,TRBV2,AISLTDTQY
TRBJ2-2,TRBV2,ASSEQGNTGELF
TRBJ1-5,TRBV4-1,ASSQRVFSNQPQH
TRBJ2-6,TRBV6-5,ASSSPGETGANVLT
TRBJ2-2,TRBV7-2,ASSLALGQGGTGELF